This passage covers 14 T cell receptor beta chains from one sample sequenced in a study of T cell repertoires in cytomegalovirus infection. Each CDR3 protein gets one entry after TCRdb re-called the reads with MiXCR. In the table there are around 490,000 distinct CDR3 sequences, approximately 26% of which are singletons. Sequencing was done on a sample of PBMCs. The receptors here all came from a human donor in good health (CMV status not recorded). Some clones in this sample may be carry-over from other donors' samples.

The genes are TRBV20-1 and TRBJ2-1, with TRBD2 matching over 7 bases. The V gene end was trimmed by 6 bases and the J gene end by 6 bases; junction bases not matched to a gene: 5. Germline V gene data show CDR1 as DFQATT and CDR2 as SNEGSKA (reference sequence). The CDR3 is 12 amino acids. The CDR3 protein is CSAGLAVNEQFF. For the CDR3, the DNA is TGCAGTGCCGGGCTAGCGGTCAATGAGCAGTTCTTC.

This clonotype appeared many times. The CDR3 region has the DNA TGTGCCAGCAGCTTAGCTAGCGGGGTCACAGATACGCAGTATTTT. Translating gives CASSLASGVTDTQYF. The chain recombines TRBV7-8 with TRBJ2-3, with TRBD2 matching 8 bases. The trim removed 0 bases at V and 2 bases at J, leaving 1 base unmatched. This CDR3 region has 15 residues. Germline CDR1 is SGHVS and CDR2 is FQNEAQ.

The J gene is TRBJ2-2, the V gene TRBV20-1; D uncertain. CDR1 and CDR2 (germline): DFQATT, SNEGSKA (reference sequence). The length of the CDR3 is 12 residues. V lost 2 bases to trimming and J lost 7 bases, with 8 bases between them. The CDR3 loop is CSARFGYGELFF. In DNA form, the CDR3 reads TGCAGTGCTAGATTCGGCTACGGGGAGCTGTTTTTT.

Many counts were recorded for this clonotype. J is TRBJ2-1 and V is TRBV7-2; 9 bases align to TRBD2. CDR1 is SGHTA, CDR2 FQGNSA, per germline. J was trimmed by 8 bases and V by 3 bases; bases with no gene match: 5. This CDR3 has 14 residues. The chain's CDR3 is CASSFRGGGDEQFF. CDR3 DNA: TGTGCCAGCAGCTTTCGCGGGGGGGGGGATGAGCAGTTCTTC.

This clonotype was found a few times. This chain connects TRBV7-9 to TRBJ2-3; 7 bases match TRBD1. This CDR3 is 14 amino acids long. Trimming took 7 bases from V and 5 from J; bases not matched to a gene: 9. Germline V gives CDR1 SEHNR, CDR2 FQNEAQ (reference sequence). The CDR3: CASKVGAGGDTQYF. DNA for the CDR3: TGTGCCAGCAAGGTGGGAGCAGGGGGAGATACGCAGTATTTT.

This clonotype was observed a few times. The chain recombines TRBV6-2 or TRBV6-3 with TRBJ2-1; 7 bases agree with TRBD1. Germline values: CDR1 MNHEY, CDR2 SVGEGT. This CDR3 has 18 amino acids. Trimming at V came to 5 bases and at J to 4 bases, leaving 17 bases not matched to a gene. CDR3 sequence (DNA): TGTGCCAGCAGTCCACTATTGGGACAGCCCGAGACGTACAATGAGCAGTTCTTC. It specifies CASSPLLGQPETYNEQFF.

CDR3: CASSQEGLESETQYF. Written as DNA, the CDR3 is TGCGCCAGCAGCCAAGAGGGCTTGGAATCGGAGACCCAGTACTTC. The genes are TRBV4-1 and TRBJ2-5, with D uncertain. The CDR3 runs to 15 residues. V lost 0 bases to trimming and J lost 5 bases, with 13 bases between them. Germline CDR1 MGHRA, CDR2 YSYEKL.

This chain uses TRBV5-1 with TRBJ1-2, with D perhaps TRBD1 (6 bases). Germline CDR1 is SGHRS and CDR2 is YFSETQ. Trimming pared 3 bases from V and 5 bases from J, leaving 11 bases between. The CDR3 has 13 residues. In DNA form, the CDR3 reads TGCGCCAGCAGCTCCTTCCAGGGGTATGGCTACACCTTC. Amino acids: CASSSFQGYGYTF.

In its sample, this clonotype was seen many times. V and J are TRBV7-2 and TRBJ2-5; the D is unclear. V lost 3 bases and J 5 bases, leaving 13 bases between the germline ends. The CDR3 totals 14 residues. Germline CDR1 reads SGHTA; CDR2 reads FQGNSA. The CDR3 sequence: CASSFTPRRETQYF. The CDR3 coding sequence is TGTGCCAGCAGCTTCACACCCCGTAGGGAGACCCAGTACTTC.

The V call is TRBV11-2, the J call TRBJ2-5; 7 bases align to TRBD2. The germline V gene has CDR1 SGHAT and CDR2 FQNNGV. The CDR3 loop spans 15 amino acids. Trimming took 5 bases from V and 2 from J; bases not matched to a gene: 8. CDR3 loop: CASSVTLAAQETQYF. In DNA form, the CDR3 reads TGTGCCAGCAGCGTCACTCTAGCGGCACAAGAGACCCAGTACTTC.

This clonotype was seen more than once but under ten times. The chain recombines TRBV18 with TRBJ2-5; 7 positions match TRBD1. The germline CDR1 and CDR2 sequences are KGHSH and LQKENI. CDR3 size: 15 residues. After removal of 3 bases from V and 2 bases from J, the junction contained 6 bases not matched to a gene. CDR3 residues: CASSPPDRVQETQYF. The CDR3 coding sequence is TGTGCCAGCTCACCCCCAGACAGGGTGCAAGAGACCCAGTACTTC.

This clonotype was seen many times. The rearrangement uses TRBV7-6 and TRBJ1-1; 7 nucleotides match TRBD1. Per the germline V gene, CDR1 is SGHVS and CDR2 is FNYEAQ. This CDR3 is 15 amino acids long. The junction had 4 bases not matched to a gene; V was cut back by 2 bases and J by 1 base. The CDR3 DNA reads TGTGCCAGCAGCTTAACAGGGGATGGGAACACTGAAGCTTTCTTT. It translates to CASSLTGDGNTEAFF.

This clonotype was observed a handful of times. V gene TRBV27 combines with J gene TRBJ1-2; no clear D gene. This CDR3 has 12 amino acids. CDR1 and CDR2 from the germline V gene are MNHEY and SMNVEV (reference sequence). The germline V and J ends were trimmed by 10 bases and 5 bases, with 14 bases remaining between them. The CDR3 DNA reads TGTGCCAACAAGTCGTTGAAATATGGCTACACCTTC. It specifies CANKSLKYGYTF.

A few counts support this clonotype. The chain joins TRBV6-1 to TRBJ2-7; the match to TRBD2 covers 7 bases. Trimming removed 1 base from V and 5 bases from J; junction bases left unmatched: 5. From germline, CDR1 is MNHNS and CDR2 SASEGT. This CDR3 spans 14 amino acids. The CDR3 loop is CASSEGEGAHEQYF. The CDR3 nucleotides are TGTGCCAGCAGTGAAGGGGAGGGTGCCCACGAGCAGTACTTC.